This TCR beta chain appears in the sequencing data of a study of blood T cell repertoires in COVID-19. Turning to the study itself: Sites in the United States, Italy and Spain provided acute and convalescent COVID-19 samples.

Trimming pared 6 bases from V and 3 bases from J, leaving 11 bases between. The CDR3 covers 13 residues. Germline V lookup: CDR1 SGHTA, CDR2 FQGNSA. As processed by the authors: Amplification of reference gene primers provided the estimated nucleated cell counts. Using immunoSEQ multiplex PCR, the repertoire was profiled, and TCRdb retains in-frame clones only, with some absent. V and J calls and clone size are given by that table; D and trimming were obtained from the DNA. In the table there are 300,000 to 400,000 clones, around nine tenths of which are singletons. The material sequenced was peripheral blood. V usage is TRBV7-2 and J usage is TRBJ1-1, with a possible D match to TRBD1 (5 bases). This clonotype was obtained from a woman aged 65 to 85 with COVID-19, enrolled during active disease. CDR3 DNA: TGTGCCAGCAGAAACGCAGGGTACACTGAAGCTTTCTTT. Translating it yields CASRNAGYTEAFF.